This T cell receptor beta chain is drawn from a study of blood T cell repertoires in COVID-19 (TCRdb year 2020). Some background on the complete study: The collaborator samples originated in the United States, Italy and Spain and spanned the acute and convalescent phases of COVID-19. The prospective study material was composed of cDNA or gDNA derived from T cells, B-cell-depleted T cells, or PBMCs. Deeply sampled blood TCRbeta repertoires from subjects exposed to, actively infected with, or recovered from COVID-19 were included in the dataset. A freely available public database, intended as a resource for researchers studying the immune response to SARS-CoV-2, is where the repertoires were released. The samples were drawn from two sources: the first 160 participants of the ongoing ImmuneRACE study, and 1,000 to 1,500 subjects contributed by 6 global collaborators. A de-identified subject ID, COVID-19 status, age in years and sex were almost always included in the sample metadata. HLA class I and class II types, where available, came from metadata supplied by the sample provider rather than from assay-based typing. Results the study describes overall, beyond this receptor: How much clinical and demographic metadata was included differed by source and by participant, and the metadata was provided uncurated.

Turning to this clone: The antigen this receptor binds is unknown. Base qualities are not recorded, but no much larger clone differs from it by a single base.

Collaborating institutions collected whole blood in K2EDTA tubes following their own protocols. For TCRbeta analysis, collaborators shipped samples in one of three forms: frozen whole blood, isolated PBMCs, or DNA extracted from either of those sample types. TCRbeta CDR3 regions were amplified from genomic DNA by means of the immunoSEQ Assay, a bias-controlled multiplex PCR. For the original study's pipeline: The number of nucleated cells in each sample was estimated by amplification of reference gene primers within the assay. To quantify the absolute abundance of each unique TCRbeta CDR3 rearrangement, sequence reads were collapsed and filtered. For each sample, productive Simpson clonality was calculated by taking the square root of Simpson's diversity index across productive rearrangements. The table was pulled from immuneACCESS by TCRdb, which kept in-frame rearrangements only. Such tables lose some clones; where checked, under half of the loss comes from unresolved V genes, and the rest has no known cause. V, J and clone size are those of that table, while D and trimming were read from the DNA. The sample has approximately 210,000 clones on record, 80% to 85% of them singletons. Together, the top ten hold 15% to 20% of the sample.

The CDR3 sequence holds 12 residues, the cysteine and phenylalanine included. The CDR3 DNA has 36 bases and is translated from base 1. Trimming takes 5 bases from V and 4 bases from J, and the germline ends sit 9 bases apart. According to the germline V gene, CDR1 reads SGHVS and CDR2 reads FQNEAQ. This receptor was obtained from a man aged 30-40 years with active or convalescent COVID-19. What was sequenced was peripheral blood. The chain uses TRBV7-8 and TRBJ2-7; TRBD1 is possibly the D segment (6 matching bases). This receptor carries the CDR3 CASSIQGYEQYF. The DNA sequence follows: TGTGCCAGCAGCATACAGGGTTACGAGCAGTACTTC.